The 17 T cell receptor beta chains in this list originate from one sample, sequenced in a study of CD8 T cells in ankylosing spondylitis. Study observations and caveats: Characteristic of ankylosing spondylitis blood, it appeared, was a TCR beta motif comprising several highly homologous variants.

From the 5' RACE reads, TCRdb called clonotypes with MiXCR, one entry per CDR3 protein. The sample lists 200,000 to 250,000 distinct CDR3 sequences; about 7% were seen once. What these receptors recognize is not known. The sample consisted of blood, either unsorted or a sorted T cell fraction (not recorded which). The receptor source for this set is a male donor with ankylosing spondylitis.

This clonotype was seen more than once but under ten times. The chain joins TRBV11-2 to TRBJ2-3, with D possibly TRBD2 on 7 matching bases. The germline V gene encodes CDR1 SGHAT and CDR2 FQNNGV. The CDR3 has 17 residues. The V end lost 0 bases, the J end lost 0 bases, and 13 bases lay between the germline ends. The CDR3 DNA is TGTGCCAGCAGCTTAGATCTGGCGGGGGCTAGCACAGATACGCAGTATTTT. This gives the protein CASSLDLAGASTDTQYF. The variable domain in full, completed from reference TRBV11-2 and TRBJ2-3, reads EAGVAQSPRYKIIEKRQSVAFWCNPISGHATLYWYQQILGQGPKLLIQFQNNGVVDDSQLPKDRFSAERLKGVDSTLKIQPAKLEDSAVYLCASSLDLAGASTDTQYFGPGTRLTVL.

This clonotype has just a few counts. The V gene is TRBV28, the J gene TRBJ2-7; TRBD1 is a possible D gene (5 bases). V gave up 8 bases and J gave up 0 bases, with 11 bases separating them. This CDR3 region has 13 residues. Germline V gene data show CDR1 as MDHEN and CDR2 as SYDVKM. CDR3 protein: CASGARSSYEQYF. CDR3 coding DNA: TGTGCCAGCGGGGCTAGGAGCTCCTACGAGCAGTACTTC.

The sample holds many counts of this clonotype. The V gene is TRBV12-3 or TRBV12-4, the J gene TRBJ1-2, with D possibly being TRBD1 (5 bases). V shed 4 bases and J shed 4 bases, with 13 bases lying between them. The CDR3 is made up of 14 amino acids. CDR3: CASSSSRGTYGYTF. The CDR3 nucleotides read TGTGCCAGCAGTTCCTCCCGGGGGACCTATGGCTACACCTTC.

There are many counts of this clonotype. The chain uses TRBV14 and TRBJ2-7; D gene unclear. There are 13 residues in the CDR3. V lost 2 bases and J 3 bases, leaving 8 bases between the germline ends. Per germline, CDR1 SGHDN and CDR2 FVKESK. CDR3 nucleotides: TGTGCCAGCAGCCAAAACCGGCTCTACGAGCAGTACTTC. Its translation is CASSQNRLYEQYF.

This clonotype was observed many times. The chain uses TRBV2 and TRBJ1-4; 8 bases agree with TRBD1. The junction had 7 bases not matched to a gene; V was cut back by 8 bases and J by 8 bases. This CDR3 region has 13 residues. In germline, CDR1 is SNHLY, CDR2 FYNNEI. CDR3: CASRGQGKEKLFF. In DNA form, the CDR3 reads TGTGCCAGCCGAGGACAGGGTAAAGAAAAACTGTTTTTT.

This clonotype showed up many times. The rearrangement uses TRBV5-1 and TRBJ2-1, with 10 bases matching TRBD1. Germline V gene sequence: CDR1 SGHRS, CDR2 YFSETQ. After removal of 0 bases from V and 4 bases from J, the junction contained 4 bases not matched to a gene. The CDR3 consists of 16 residues. The DNA of the CDR3 is TGCGCCAGCAGCTTGGTTGACAGGGGGCTTTACAATGAGCAGTTCTTC. Its translation: CASSLVDRGLYNEQFF.

There are many counts of this clonotype. This chain uses TRBV13 with TRBJ2-7; tentative D call: TRBD2 (6 bases). V gave up 7 bases and J gave up 0 bases, with 10 bases separating them. The CDR3 runs 13 residues. The germline gives CDR1 PRHDT, CDR2 FYEKMQ (reference sequence). Here the CDR3 reads CASTRGSSYEQYF. CDR3 DNA sequence: TGTGCCAGCACGCGGGGAAGCTCCTACGAGCAGTACTTC.

This clonotype has just a few counts. The V and J genes are TRBV27 and TRBJ2-1, with D tentatively TRBD1 or TRBD2 (5 bases each). The CDR3 is 13 residues long. V gave up 3 bases and J gave up 7 bases, with 10 bases separating them. In germline, CDR1 is MNHEY, CDR2 SMNVEV (reference sequence). The CDR3 coding sequence is TGTGCCAGCAGTTTTACGGGGCAAAATGAGCAGTTCTTC. Encoded protein: CASSFTGQNEQFF.

This clonotype was counted many times. The chain has TRBV29-1 and TRBJ2-1; D possibly uses TRBD1 or TRBD2 (6 bases each). The CDR3 has 14 amino acids. Trimming took 7 bases from V and 2 from J, leaving 15 bases between them. Germline assignment: CDR1 SQVTM and CDR2 ANQGSEA. The CDR3 region has the DNA TGCAGCGCGGGGGCGGGGAGGCCCTACAATGAGCAGTTCTTC. Its translation is CSAGAGRPYNEQFF.

With regard to this clonotype: Being one base from a much bigger clone, this may be a read error. The chain recombines TRBV10-3 with TRBJ1-1; no firm D call. The length of the CDR3 is 11 residues. Per germline, CDR1 ENHRY and CDR2 SYGVKD. The germline V and J ends were trimmed by 6 bases and 5 bases, with 7 bases remaining between them. The CDR3 is CAISQATEAFF. The CDR3 bases are TGTGCCATCAGCCAGGCGACTGAAGCTTTCTTT.

This clonotype was observed at least ten times. The V call is TRBV7-2, the J call TRBJ1-1; TRBD1 matches at 9 bases. CDR3 length equals 16 residues. J was trimmed by 5 bases and V by 4 bases; bases with no gene match: 11. The germline V gene encodes CDR1 SGHTA and CDR2 FQGNSA. The DNA of the CDR3 is TGTGCCAGCAGCTCCTTGCCGGGACAGGGTTCGACTGAAGCTTTCTTT. Encoded protein: CASSSLPGQGSTEAFF.

This clonotype was detected only a few times. The chain employs TRBV9 and TRBJ2-1; no reliable D call. Germline CDR1 SGDLS, CDR2 YYNGEE. Trimming took off 3 bases at V and 9 bases at J, with 13 bases between the two ends. The CDR3 has 13 residues. CDR3 sequence (DNA): TGTGCCAGCAGCGGACAATCCAAGGGTGAGCAGTTCTTC. It yields the protein CASSGQSKGEQFF.

This clonotype has more than one count but fewer than ten. The V call is TRBV7-9, the J call TRBJ2-1, with 7 positions matching TRBD2. Germline assignment: CDR1 SEHNR and CDR2 FQNEAQ (reference sequence). The V segment lost 6 bases and the J segment 5 bases; nucleotides outside the gene matches: 13. The CDR3 is 16 amino acids. As DNA, the CDR3 is TGTGCCAGCAGTCACTTTATAGCGGGCCCAGACAATGAGCAGTTCTTC. It yields the protein CASSHFIAGPDNEQFF.

There are many counts of this clonotype. This chain connects TRBV7-9 to TRBJ1-2; D remains unclear. V lost 5 bases, J lost 7 bases, and 11 bases lay in between. This CDR3 is built from 12 residues. The germline V gene has CDR1 SEHNR and CDR2 FQNEAQ (reference sequence). This CDR3 reads CASSPVAPGYTF. CDR3 sequence (DNA): TGTGCCAGCAGCCCCGTTGCTCCTGGCTACACCTTC. The whole variable domain, remainder taken from reference TRBV7-9 and TRBJ1-2, is DTGVSQNPRHKITKRGQNVTFRCDPISEHNRLYWYRQTLGQGPEFLTYFQNEAQLEKSRLLSDRFSAERPKGSFSTLEIQRTEQGDSAMYLCASSPVAPGYTFGSGTRLTVV.

There are many counts of this clonotype. The rearrangement links TRBV28 to TRBJ2-7; D gene uncertain. Germline CDR1 reads MDHEN; CDR2 reads SYDVKM. V was shortened by 4 bases and J by 0 bases, with 19 bases between the two germline ends. The CDR3 totals 17 residues. CDR3 nucleotides: TGTGCCAGCAGTTCCCCCTCGGAGCGCGGTCCCTCCTACGAGCAGTACTTC. It yields the protein CASSSPSERGPSYEQYF.

The gene calls are TRBV7-3 and TRBJ2-2, with D unclear. Germline V gene lookup returns CDR1 SGHTA and CDR2 FQGTGA. This CDR3 has 15 residues. Trimming stripped 3 bases from V and 1 base from J, with 9 bases between. CDR3 in DNA: TGTGCCAGCAGCTTGAGCCAATTGAACACCGGGGAGCTGTTTTTT. Its protein product is CASSLSQLNTGELFF.

This clonotype was seen at least ten times. The V gene is TRBV9, the J gene TRBJ1-2; D ambiguous. CDR1 is SGDLS, CDR2 YYNGEE, per germline. The CDR3 extends over 17 amino acids. V was trimmed by 0 bases and J by 0 bases, leaving 15 bases between them. As DNA, the CDR3 is TGTGCCAGCAGCGTAGCTGGAGGAGTGGGTCCTAACTATGGCTACACCTTC. Amino acid sequence: CASSVAGGVGPNYGYTF.